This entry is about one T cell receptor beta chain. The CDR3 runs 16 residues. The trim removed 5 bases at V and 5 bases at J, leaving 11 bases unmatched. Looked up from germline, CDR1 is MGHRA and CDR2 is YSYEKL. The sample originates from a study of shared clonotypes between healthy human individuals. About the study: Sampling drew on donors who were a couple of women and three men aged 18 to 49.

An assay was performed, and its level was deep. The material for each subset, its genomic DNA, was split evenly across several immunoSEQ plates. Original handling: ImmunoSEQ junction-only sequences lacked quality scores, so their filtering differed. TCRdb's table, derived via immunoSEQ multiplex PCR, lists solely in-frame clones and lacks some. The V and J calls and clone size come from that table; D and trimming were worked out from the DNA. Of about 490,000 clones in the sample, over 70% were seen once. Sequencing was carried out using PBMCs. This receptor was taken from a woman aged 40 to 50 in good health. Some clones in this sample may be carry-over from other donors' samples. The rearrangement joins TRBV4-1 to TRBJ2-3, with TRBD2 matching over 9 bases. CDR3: CASSDPPGLARDTQYF. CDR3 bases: TGCGCCAGCAGCGATCCTCCGGGACTAGCACGAGATACGCAGTATTTT.